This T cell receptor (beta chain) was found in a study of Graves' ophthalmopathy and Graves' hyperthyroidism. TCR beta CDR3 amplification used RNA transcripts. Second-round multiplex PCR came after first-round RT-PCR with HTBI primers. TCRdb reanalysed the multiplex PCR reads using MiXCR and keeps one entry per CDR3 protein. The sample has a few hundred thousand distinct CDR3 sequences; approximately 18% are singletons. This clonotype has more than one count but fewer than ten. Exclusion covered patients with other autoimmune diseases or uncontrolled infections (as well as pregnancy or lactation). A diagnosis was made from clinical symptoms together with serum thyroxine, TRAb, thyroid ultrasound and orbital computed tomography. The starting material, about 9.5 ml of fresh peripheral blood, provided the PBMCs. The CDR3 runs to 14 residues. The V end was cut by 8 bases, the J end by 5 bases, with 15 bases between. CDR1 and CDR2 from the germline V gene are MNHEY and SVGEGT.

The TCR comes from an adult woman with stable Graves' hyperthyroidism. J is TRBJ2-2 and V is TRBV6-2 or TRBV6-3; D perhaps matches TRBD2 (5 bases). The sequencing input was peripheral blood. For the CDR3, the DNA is TGTGCCAGCGGGGAGAGGCAGGATACCGGGGAGCTGTTTTTT. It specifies CASGERQDTGELFF.